The clone carrying this T cell receptor beta chain was counted at least ten times. What it binds is unknown. Library preparation (for TCRbeta) was performed with unique molecular identifiers. TCRdb recomputed calls from the PCR reads with MiXCR, one row per CDR3 protein. Of approximately 44,000 distinct CDR3 sequences in the sample, under 6% were seen once. V shed 7 bases and J shed 2 bases, with 11 bases lying between them. Germline V CDR1 and CDR2: MDHEN, SYDVKM. This CDR3 has 13 amino acids. This record belongs to a study of T-cell reconstitution after alpha-beta-depleted transplantation in children. Study findings and constraints: The origin of alpha-beta T cells about two months after transplant was reportedly several hundred expanded graft clones.

This receptor was taken from a female patient aged 2-9 years who had a stem cell transplant for aplastic anemia, so the T cells may come from the graft donor. This sequence joins TRBV28 and TRBJ2-5; possible D gene TRBD2, 6 bases. This specimen was PBMCs, mostly from graft donor cells, taken 60 days after TCRalphabeta/CD19-depleted stem cell transplant. CDR3 sequence reads: CASNGGPQETQYF. The DNA of the CDR3 is TGTGCCAGCAACGGGGGTCCACAAGAGACCCAGTACTTC.